This TCR beta chain was captured by sequencing in a study of T cell responses to AZD1222 COVID-19 vaccine. Using immunoSEQ multiplex PCR, the repertoire was profiled, and TCRdb retains in-frame clones only, with some absent. The data contain roughly 120,000 clones, about 89% of them seen just once; the ten biggest clones take up 7.5%. Worth noting for this clone: Its specificity is not known.

Study outcomes and limitations: Only a handful of AZD1222 recipients, five to seven in all, had baseline seropositivity. Spike-specific TCR repertoires showed rising breadth and depth after two AZD1222 doses. The span of vaccine-associated CD4 TCRs extended across spike, with dominance at 160-218 and 743-854.

The V gene lost 3 bases and the J gene lost 0 bases, with 9 bases spanning the gap. Germline V CDR1 and CDR2: LNHDA, SQIVND (reference sequence). CDR3 length: 15 residues. The V gene is TRBV19, the J gene TRBJ2-1; D may match TRBD1 or TRBD2 (5 bases each). The specimen was peripheral blood, collected on day 0 of AZD1222 vaccination. The sequence was obtained from an adult in good health. The CDR3 sequence is CASSMGVSSYNEQFF. Written as DNA, the CDR3 is TGTGCCAGTAGTATGGGGGTTAGCTCCTACAATGAGCAGTTCTTC.